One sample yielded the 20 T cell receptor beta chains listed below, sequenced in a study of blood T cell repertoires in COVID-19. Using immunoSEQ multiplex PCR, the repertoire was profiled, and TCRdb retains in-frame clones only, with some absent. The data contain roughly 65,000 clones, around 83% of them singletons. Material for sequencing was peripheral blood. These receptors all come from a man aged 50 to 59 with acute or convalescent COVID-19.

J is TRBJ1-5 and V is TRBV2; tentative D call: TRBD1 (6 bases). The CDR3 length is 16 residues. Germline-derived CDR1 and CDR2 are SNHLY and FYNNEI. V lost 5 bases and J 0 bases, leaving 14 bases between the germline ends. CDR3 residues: CASSKDRPNSNQPQHF. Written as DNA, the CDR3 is TGTGCCAGCAGTAAGGACAGACCAAATAGCAATCAGCCCCAGCATTTT.

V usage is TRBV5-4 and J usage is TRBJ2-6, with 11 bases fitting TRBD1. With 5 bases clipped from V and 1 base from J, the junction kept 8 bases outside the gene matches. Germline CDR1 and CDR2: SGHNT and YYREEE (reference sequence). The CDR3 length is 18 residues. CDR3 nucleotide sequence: TGTGCCAGCAGACGCCGGGGACAGGGGGTATCTGGGGCCAACGTCCTGACTTTC. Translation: CASRRRGQGVSGANVLTF.

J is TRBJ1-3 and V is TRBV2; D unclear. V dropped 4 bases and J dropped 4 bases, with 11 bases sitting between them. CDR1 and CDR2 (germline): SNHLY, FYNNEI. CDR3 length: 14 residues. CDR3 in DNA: TGTGCCAGCAGTGGTGCGGGGTTGGGAAACACCATATATTTT. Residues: CASSGAGLGNTIYF.

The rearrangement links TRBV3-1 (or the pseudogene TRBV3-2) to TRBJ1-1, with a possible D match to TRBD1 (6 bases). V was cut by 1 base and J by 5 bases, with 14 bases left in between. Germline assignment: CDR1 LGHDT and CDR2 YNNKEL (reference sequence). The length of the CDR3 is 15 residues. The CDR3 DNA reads TGTGCCAGCAGCCAAGGGGGAACAGGGATTACTGAAGCTTTCTTT. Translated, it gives CASSQGGTGITEAFF.

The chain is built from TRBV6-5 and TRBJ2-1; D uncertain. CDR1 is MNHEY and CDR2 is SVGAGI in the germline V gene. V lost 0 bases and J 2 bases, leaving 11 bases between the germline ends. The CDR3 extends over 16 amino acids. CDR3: CASSYSTPGPYNEQFF. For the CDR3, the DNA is TGTGCCAGCAGTTACTCGACTCCGGGTCCCTACAATGAGCAGTTCTTC.

CDR3 in DNA: TGTGCCTGGGGCCTGGCGGGAGGGCCGAGTGAGCAGTACTTC. This codes for CAWGLAGGPSEQYF. The chain uses TRBV30 and TRBJ2-7; the match to TRBD2 covers 9 bases. Germline-derived CDR1 and CDR2 are GTSNPN and SVGIG (reference sequence). The CDR3 runs to 14 residues. The trim removed 5 bases at V and 7 bases at J, leaving 12 bases unmatched.

As DNA, the CDR3 is TGTGCCAGCAGCCAAGATTTTCAGGAAGGTAACGAGCAGTACTTC. Protein sequence: CASSQDFQEGNEQYF. The chain employs TRBV4-2 and TRBJ2-7; no reliable D call. The CDR3 is made up of 15 amino acids. Trimming took off 0 bases at V and 5 bases at J, with 14 bases between the two ends. Germline CDR1 LGHNA, CDR2 YNFKEQ.

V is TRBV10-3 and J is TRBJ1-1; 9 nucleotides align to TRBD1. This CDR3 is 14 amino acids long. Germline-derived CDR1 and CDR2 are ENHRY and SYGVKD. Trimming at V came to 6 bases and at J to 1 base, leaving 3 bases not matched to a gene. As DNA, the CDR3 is TGTGCCATCAGGGTGGGACAGGGGAACACTGAAGCTTTCTTT. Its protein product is CAIRVGQGNTEAFF.

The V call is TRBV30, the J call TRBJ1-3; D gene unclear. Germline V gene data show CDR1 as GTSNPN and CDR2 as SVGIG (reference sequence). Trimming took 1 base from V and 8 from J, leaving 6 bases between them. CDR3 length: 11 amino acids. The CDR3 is CAWSGRYTIYF. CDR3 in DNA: TGTGCCTGGAGTGGTAGATACACCATATATTTT.

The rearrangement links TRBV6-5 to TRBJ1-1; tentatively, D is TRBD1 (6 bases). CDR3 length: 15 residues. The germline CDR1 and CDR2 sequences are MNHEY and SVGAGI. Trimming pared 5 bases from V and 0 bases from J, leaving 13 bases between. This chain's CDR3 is CASSHRRGVNTEAFF. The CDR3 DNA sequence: TGTGCCAGCAGTCACCGCAGGGGCGTGAACACTGAAGCTTTCTTT.

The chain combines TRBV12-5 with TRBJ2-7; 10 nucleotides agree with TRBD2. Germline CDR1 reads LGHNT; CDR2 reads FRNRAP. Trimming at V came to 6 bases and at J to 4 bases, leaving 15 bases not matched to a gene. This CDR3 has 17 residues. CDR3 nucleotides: TGTGCTAGTGGCCTGGTCAGCGGGAGGGCCTTATGGTACGAGCAGTACTTC. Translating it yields CASGLVSGRALWYEQYF.

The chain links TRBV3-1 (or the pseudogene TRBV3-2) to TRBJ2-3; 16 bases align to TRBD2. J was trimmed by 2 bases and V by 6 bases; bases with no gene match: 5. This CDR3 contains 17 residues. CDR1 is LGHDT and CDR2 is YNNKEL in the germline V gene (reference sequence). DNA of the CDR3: TGTGCCAGCAGGGGGACTAGCGGGGGGGCCATCACAGATACGCAGTATTTT. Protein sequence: CASRGTSGGAITDTQYF.

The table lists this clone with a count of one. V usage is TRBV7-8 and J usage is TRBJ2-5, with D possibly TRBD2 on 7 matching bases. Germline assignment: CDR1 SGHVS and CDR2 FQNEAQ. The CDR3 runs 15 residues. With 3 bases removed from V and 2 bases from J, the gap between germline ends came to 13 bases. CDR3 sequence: CASSFQGRGQETQYF. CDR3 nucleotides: TGTGCCAGCAGCTTTCAGGGGAGGGGGCAAGAGACCCAGTACTTC.

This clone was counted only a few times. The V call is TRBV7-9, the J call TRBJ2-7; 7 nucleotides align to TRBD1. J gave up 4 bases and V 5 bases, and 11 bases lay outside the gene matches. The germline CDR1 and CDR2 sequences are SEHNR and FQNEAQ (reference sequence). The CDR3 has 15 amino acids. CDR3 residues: CASSRDRALLYEQYF. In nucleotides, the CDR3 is TGTGCCAGCAGCCGTGACAGGGCCCTACTTTACGAGCAGTACTTC.

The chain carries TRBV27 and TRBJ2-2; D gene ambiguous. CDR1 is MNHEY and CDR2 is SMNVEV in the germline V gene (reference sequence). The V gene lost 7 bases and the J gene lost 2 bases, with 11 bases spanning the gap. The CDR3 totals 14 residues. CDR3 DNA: TGTGCCAGCACCCAGCGCAGCAACACCGGGGAGCTGTTTTTT. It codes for CASTQRSNTGELFF.

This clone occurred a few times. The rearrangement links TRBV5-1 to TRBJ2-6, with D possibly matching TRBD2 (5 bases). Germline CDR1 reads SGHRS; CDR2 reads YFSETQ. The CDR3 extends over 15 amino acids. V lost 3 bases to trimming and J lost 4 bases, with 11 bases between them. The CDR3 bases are TGCGCCAGCAGCTCCGGGGAACTGGGGGCCAACGTCCTGACTTTC. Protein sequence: CASSSGELGANVLTF. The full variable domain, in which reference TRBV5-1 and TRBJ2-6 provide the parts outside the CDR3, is KAGVTQTPRYLIKTRGQQVTLSCSPISGHRSVSWYQQTPGQGLQFLFEYFSETQRNKGNFPGRFSGRQFSNSRSEMNVSTLELGDSALYLCASSSGELGANVLTFGAGSRLTVL.

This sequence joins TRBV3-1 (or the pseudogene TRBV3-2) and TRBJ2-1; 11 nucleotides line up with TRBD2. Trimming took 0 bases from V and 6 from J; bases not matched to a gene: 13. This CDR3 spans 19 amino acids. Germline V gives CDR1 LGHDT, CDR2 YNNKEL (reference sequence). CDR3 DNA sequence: TGTGCCAGCAGCCAAGAGATTAGGGTAGCGGGGGGGCAGGTCAATGAGCAGTTCTTC. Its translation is CASSQEIRVAGGQVNEQFF.

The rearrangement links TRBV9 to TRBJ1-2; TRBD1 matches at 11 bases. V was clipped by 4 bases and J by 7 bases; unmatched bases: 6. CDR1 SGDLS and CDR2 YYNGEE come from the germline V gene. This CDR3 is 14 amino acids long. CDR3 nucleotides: TGTGCCAGCAGCCCCAGGACAGGGGGCTTTGGCTACACCTTC. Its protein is CASSPRTGGFGYTF.

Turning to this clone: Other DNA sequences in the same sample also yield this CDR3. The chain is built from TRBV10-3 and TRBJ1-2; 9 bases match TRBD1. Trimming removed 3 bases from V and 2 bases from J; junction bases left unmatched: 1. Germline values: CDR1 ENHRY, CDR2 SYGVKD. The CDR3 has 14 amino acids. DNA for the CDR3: TGTGCCATCAGTGAAACAGGGGGCAACTATGGCTACACCTTC. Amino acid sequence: CAISETGGNYGYTF.

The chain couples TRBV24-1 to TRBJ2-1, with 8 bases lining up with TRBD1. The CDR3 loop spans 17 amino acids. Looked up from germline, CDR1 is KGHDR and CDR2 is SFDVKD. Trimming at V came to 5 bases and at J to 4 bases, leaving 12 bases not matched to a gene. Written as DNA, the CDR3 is TGTGCCACCAGTGCTGGACAGGGTACCCCCAAATACAATGAGCAGTTCTTC. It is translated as CATSAGQGTPKYNEQFF.